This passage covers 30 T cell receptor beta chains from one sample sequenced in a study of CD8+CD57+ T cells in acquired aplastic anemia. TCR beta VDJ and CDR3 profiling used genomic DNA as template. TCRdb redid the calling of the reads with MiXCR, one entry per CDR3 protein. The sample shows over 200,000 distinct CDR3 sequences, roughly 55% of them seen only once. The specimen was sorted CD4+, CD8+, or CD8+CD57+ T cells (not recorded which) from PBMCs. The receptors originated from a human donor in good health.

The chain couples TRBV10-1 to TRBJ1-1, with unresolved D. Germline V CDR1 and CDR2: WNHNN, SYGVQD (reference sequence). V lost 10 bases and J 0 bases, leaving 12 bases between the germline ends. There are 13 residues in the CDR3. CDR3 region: CATPGRVNTEAFF. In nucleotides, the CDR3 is TGCGCCACCCCGGGAAGAGTGAACACTGAAGCTTTCTTT.

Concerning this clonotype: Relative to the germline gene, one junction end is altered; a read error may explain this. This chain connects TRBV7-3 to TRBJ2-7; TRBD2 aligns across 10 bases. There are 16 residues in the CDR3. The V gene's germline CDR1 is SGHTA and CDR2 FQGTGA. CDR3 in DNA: TGCGCCAGCAGCCAAGACGGGACTAGCGCAGACTACGAGCAGTACTTC. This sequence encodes CASSQDGTSADYEQYF.

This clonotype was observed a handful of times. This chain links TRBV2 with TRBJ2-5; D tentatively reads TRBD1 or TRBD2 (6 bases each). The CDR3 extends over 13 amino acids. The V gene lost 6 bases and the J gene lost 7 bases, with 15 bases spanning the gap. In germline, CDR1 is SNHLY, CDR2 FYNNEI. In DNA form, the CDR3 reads TGTGCCAGCAGGGAGGGGGTAGTGGGGACCCAGTACTTC. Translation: CASREGVVGTQYF.

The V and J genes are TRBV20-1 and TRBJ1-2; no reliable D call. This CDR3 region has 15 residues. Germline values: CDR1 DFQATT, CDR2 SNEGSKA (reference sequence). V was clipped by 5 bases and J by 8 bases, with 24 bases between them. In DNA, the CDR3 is TGCAGTGCTGAGCTGCCTCCCCTTCCGACGTGGGGCTACACCTTC. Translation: CSAELPPLPTWGYTF.

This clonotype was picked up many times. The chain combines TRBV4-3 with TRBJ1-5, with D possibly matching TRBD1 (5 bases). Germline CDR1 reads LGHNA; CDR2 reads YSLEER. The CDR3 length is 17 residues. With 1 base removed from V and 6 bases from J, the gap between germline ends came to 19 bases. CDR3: CASSQAHMDKLGQPQHF. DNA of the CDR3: TGCGCCAGCAGCCAAGCGCATATGGACAAGTTAGGTCAGCCCCAGCATTTT.

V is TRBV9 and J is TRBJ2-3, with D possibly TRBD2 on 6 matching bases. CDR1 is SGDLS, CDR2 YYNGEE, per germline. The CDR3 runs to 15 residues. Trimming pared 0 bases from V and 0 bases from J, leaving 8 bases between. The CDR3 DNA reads TGTGCCAGCAGCGTAGTCGGGGGTAGCACAGATACGCAGTATTTT. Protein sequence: CASSVVGGSTDTQYF.

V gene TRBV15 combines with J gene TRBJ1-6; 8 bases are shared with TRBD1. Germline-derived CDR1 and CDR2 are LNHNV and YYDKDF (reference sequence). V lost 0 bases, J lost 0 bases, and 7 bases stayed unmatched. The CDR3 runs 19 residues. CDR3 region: CATSRDLPGQDSYNSPLHF. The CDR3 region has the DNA TGTGCCACCAGCAGAGATCTCCCGGGACAGGACTCCTATAATTCACCCCTCCACTTT.

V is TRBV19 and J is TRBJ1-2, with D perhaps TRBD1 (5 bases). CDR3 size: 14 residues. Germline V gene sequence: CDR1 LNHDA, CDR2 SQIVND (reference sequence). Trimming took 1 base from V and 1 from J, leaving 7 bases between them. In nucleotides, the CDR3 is TGTGCCAGTAGTATAGGACAGAATAACTATGGCTACACCTTC. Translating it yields CASSIGQNNYGYTF.

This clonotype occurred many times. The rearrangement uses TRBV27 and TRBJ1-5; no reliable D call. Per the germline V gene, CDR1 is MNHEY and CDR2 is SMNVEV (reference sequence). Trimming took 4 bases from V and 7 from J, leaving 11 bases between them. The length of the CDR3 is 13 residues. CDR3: CASSSSYGQPQHF. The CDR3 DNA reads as TGTGCCAGCAGTTCCTCATATGGACAGCCCCAGCATTTT.

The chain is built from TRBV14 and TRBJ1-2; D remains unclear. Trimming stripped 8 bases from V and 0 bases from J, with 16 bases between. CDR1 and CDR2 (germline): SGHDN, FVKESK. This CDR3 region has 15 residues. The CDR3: CASSPVRSPNYGYTF. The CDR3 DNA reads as TGTGCCAGCTCGCCGGTGAGAAGTCCTAACTATGGCTACACCTTC.

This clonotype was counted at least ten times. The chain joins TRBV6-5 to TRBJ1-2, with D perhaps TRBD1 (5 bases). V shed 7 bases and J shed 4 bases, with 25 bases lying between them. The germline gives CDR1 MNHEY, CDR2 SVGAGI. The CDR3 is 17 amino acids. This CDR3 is CASTSRWGDGLVYGYTF. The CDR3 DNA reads TGTGCCAGCACATCGCGTTGGGGGGATGGCTTAGTCTATGGCTACACCTTC.

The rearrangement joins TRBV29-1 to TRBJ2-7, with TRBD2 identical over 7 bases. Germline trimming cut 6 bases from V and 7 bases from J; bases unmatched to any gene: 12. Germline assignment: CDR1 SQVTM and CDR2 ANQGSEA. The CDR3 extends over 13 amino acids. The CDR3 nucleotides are TGCAGCGTGACAGTTGGGGGACTAAGGGAGCAGTACTTC. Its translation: CSVTVGGLREQYF.

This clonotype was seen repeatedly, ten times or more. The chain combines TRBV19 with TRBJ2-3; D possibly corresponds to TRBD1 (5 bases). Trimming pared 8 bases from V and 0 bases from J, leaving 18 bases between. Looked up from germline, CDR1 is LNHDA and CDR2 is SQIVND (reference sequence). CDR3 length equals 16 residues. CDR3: CASRTPGYSSTDTQYF. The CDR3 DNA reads TGTGCCAGTCGTACTCCAGGGTATTCTAGCACAGATACGCAGTATTTT.

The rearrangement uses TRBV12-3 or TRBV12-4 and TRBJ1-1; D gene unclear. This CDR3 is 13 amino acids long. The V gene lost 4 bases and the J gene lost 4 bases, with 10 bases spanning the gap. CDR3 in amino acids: CASSSLAGTEAFF. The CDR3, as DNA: TGTGCCAGCAGTTCCTTGGCGGGCACTGAAGCTTTCTTT.

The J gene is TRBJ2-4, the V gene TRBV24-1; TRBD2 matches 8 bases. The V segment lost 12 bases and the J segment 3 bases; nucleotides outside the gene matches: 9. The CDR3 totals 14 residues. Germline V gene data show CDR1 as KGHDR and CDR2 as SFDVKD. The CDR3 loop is CAVGGGGGKNIQYF. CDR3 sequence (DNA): TGTGCCGTCGGGGGGGGCGGAGGCAAAAACATTCAGTACTTC.

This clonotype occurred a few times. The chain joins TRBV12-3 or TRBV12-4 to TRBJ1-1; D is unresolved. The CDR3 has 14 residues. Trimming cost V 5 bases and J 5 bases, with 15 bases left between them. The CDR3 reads CASSPPQRATEAFF. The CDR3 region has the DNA TGTGCCAGCAGTCCCCCACAGAGAGCAACTGAAGCTTTCTTT.

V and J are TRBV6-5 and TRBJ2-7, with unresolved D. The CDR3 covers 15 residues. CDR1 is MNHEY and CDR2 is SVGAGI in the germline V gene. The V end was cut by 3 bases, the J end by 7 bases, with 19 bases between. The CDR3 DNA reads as TGTGCCAGCAGTTATTCTCCAGGACCGTCCTGGGAGCAGTACTTC. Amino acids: CASSYSPGPSWEQYF.

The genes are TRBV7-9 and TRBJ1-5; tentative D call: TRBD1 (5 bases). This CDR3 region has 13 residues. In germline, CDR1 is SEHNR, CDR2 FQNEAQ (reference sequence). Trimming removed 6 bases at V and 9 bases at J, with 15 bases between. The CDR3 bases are TGTGCCAGCAGTGACGGGGGATTAGGGCCCCAGCATTTT. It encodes CASSDGGLGPQHF.

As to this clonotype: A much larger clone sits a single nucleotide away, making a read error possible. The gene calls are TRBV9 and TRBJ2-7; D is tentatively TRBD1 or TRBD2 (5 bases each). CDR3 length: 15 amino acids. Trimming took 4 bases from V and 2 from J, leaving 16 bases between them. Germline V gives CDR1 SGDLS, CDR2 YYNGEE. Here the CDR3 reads CASSPEGAGPYEQYF. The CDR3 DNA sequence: TGTGCCAGCAGCCCCGAAGGGGCGGGCCCCTACGAGCAGTACTTC.

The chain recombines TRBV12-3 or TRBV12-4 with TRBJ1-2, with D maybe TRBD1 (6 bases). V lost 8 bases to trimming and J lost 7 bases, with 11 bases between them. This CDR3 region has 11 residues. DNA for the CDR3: TGTGCCAGCCTGGGGGCAGCTGGCTACACCTTC. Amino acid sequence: CASLGAAGYTF.

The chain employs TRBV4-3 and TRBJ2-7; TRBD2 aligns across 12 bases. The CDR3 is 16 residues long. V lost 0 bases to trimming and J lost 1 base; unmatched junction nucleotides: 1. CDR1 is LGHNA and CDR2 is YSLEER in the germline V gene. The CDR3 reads CASSQDLAGGSYEQYF. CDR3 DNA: TGCGCCAGCAGCCAAGATCTAGCGGGGGGGTCCTACGAGCAGTACTTC.

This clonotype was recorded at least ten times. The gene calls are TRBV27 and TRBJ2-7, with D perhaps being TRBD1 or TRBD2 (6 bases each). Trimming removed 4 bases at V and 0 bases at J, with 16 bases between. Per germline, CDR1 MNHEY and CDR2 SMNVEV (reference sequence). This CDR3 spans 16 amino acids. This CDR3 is CASSSPRWGASYEQYF. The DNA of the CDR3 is TGTGCCAGCAGTTCCCCACGGTGGGGGGCCTCCTACGAGCAGTACTTC.

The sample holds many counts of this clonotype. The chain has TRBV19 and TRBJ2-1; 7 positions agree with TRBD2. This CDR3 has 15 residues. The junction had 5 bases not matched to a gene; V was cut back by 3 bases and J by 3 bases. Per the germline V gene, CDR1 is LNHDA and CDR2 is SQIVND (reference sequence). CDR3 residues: CASSMKAGLYNEQFF. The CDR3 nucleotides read TGTGCCAGTAGTATGAAAGCGGGGCTCTACAATGAGCAGTTCTTC. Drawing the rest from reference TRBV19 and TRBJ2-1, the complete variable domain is DGGITQSPKYLFRKEGQNVTLSCEQNLNHDAMYWYRQDPGQGLRLIYYSQIVNDFQKGDIAEGYSVSREKKESFPLTVTSAQKNPTAFYLCASSMKAGLYNEQFFGPGTRLTVL.

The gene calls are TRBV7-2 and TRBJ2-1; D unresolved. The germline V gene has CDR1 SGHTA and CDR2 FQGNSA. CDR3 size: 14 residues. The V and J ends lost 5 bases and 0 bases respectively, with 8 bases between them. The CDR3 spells CASSPRNSYNEQFF. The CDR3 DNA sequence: TGTGCCAGCAGCCCTCGGAACTCCTACAATGAGCAGTTCTTC.

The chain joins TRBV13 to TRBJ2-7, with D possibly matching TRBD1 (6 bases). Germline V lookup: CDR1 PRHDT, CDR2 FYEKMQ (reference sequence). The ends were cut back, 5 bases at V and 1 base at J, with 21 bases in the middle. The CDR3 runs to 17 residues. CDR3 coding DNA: TGTGCCAGCAGCCTTATAGTAAGGACAGACAATTCCTACGAGCAGTACTTC. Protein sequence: CASSLIVRTDNSYEQYF.

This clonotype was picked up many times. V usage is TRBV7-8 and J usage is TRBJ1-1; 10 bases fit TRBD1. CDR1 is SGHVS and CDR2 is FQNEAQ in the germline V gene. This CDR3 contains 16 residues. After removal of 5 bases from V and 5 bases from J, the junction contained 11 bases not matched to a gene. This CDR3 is CASSIPRTGGGTEAFF. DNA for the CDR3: TGTGCCAGCAGCATTCCCCGGACAGGGGGTGGTACTGAAGCTTTCTTT.

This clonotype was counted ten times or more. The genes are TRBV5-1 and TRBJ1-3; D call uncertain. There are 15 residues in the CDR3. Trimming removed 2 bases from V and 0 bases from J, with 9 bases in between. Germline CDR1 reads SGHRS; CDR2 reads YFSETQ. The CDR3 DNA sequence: TGCGCCAGCAGCTTAAACCTCAACTCTGGAAACACCATATATTTT. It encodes CASSLNLNSGNTIYF.

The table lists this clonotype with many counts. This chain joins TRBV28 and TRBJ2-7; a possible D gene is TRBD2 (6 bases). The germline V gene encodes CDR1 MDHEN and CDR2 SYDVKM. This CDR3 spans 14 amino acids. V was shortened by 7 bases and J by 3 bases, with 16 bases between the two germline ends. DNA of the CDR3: TGTGCCAGCACTACTAGCTTTGGGGTCTACGAGCAGTACTTC. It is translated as CASTTSFGVYEQYF.

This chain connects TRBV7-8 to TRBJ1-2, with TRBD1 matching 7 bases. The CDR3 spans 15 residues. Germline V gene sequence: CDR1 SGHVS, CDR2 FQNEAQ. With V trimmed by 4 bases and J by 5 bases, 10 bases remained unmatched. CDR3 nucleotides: TGTGCCAGCAGCTCAAACAGGGGTTTCCTTTATGGCTACACCTTC. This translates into CASSSNRGFLYGYTF.

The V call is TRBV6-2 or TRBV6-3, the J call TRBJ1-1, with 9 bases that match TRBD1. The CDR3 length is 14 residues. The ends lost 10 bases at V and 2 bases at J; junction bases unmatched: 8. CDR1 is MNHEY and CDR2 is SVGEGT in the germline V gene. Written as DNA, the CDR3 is TGTGCCACCGTAAAACAGGGGGCTAACACTGAAGCTTTCTTT. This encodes CATVKQGANTEAFF.